This TCR beta chain originates from a study of T cell clones after liver transplantation (dated by TCRdb to about 2019). Looking at the study overall: The samples were obtained from ITN030ST, a randomized trial that attempted immunosuppression withdrawal within 2 years after liver transplantation. After a pre-transplant mixed lymphocyte reaction, TCRbeta sequencing was used to pinpoint donor-reactive T cell clones, which were subsequently tracked in post-transplant blood. As an antigen-independent comparator for donor-reactive sequences, third party-reactive TCRbeta sequences were also identified from pre-transplant MLRs. Of the eight recipients, a few were HCV-positive, while the remaining recipients had been transplanted for non-autoimmune, non-viral indications. The subjects received no induction therapy and were kept on standard immunosuppression until randomization at 12-24 months post-transplant. Tolerance meant complete immunosuppression withdrawal for at least one year without liver enzymes rising beyond twice the upper limit of normal. Blood samples were collected pre-transplant, then pre-randomization ahead of withdrawal, and finally post-randomization once withdrawal had either been completed or failed. The study cohort included 8 liver transplant recipients, of whom 3 were classified as tolerant and 5 as non-tolerant.

The V end loses 6 bases and the J end loses 3 bases, and a stretch of 8 bases separates them. The germline V gene (reference sequence) supplies CDR1 DFQATT and CDR2 SNEGSKA. From its cysteine to its phenylalanine, the CDR3 spans 11 amino acids. Left in the record is the CDR3 DNA by itself, 33 bases read in frame from the first base. Using immunoSEQ, frozen genomic DNA was subjected to high-throughput TCRbeta CDR3 sequencing, a process that included PCR amplification, mapping, bias correction and internal controls. Per the original workflow: Productive rearrangements were kept, and unique TCRbeta sequences were defined by CDR3 nucleotide sequence plus V and J gene. Donor-reactive sequences required at least 5-fold expansion in CFSE-low cells versus unstimulated pre-transplant cells and at least 0.01% frequency. Per-subject minimum frequency thresholds, based on the lowest-template unstimulated sample, ensured at least 90% detection power. Repertoire turnover was measured by Jensen-Shannon divergence between the top 1000 TCRbeta sequences post- and pre-transplant. Two-sided Fisher's exact tests were used to test for changes in the detection of donor-reactive sequences. As stored in TCRdb, this immuneACCESS dataset retains in-frame rearrangements with V and J assigned. A fraction of the clones does not appear; measured against another copy, unresolved V genes explain less than half of the discrepancy, and the remainder lacks a known reason. V and J calls plus clone size are reproduced from that table; the DNA served to infer D and trimming. This sample is represented by tens of thousands of clones; roughly 70% of them were singletons. The ten largest clonotypes hold around 9.1% of the sample.

General conclusions and limits of the study: Because no allograft tissue specimens were available, donor-reactive T cells may have migrated into the graft instead of being deleted. The conclusions were preliminary, being limited by small, heterogeneous patient numbers and by non-standardized post-transplant time points. Donor-reactive sequences declined more than third party-reactive ones, suggesting partial antigen-specific deletion unrelated to withdrawal success. In a couple of subjects, low numbers of available donor cells limited the measurable donor-reactive repertoire. When repertoire turnover was taken into account, detection of donor-reactive sequences was significantly reduced in 7 of 8 subjects for CD4 and in 8 of 8 subjects for CD8. Circulating donor-reactive CD4 TCRbeta sequences fell significantly post-transplant in most of the 8 subjects, irrespective of tolerance or HCV status.

In regard to this clone: The clone's antigen remains unknown. No much larger clone is present one base from it, and per-base qualities are unavailable.

Thawed unstimulated PBMCs were stained for CD3, CD4 and CD8 and FACS-sorted into CD3+CD4+ and CD3+CD8+ populations. All 8 studied subjects were randomized to immunosuppression withdrawal. The Qiagen DNeasy Blood and Tissue Kit was used for genomic DNA isolation. The sequence is built from TRBV20-1 and TRBJ1-2; no confident D gene assignment can be made. The sequencing here drew on CD4+ T cells from blood, taken at the 22-month timepoint. This receptor was obtained from a human patient who received a liver transplant. Following a transplant, some T lymphocytes may have been derived from the graft donor. The CDR3 sequence is CSAEHYYGYTF. The bases are TGCAGTGCGGAACACTACTATGGCTACACCTTC.